This TCR beta chain was obtained from a study of shared clonotypes between healthy human individuals. Assay: immunoSEQ multiplex PCR; the TCRdb copy retains only in-frame clones and omits some. The sample holds about 1.5 million clones; 95% to 99% are singletons and the top ten take roughly 0.45%. Germline lookup yields CDR1 WNHNN and CDR2 SYGVQD (reference sequence). This CDR3 is built from 14 residues. The V end lost 3 bases, the J end lost 5 bases, and 10 bases lay between the germline ends. Sequenced sample: naive CD4+ T cells sorted from blood. The sample's subset: CD45RA+ positively selected. This TCR came from a man aged 25-45 years in good health. The rearrangement links TRBV10-1 to TRBJ2-2, with D perhaps being TRBD1 or TRBD2 (5 bases each). The CDR3 bases are TGCGCCAGCAGTGAAACGGGACGGACCGGGGAGCTGTTTTTT. Translated, it gives CASSETGRTGELFF.